This record covers a single T cell receptor beta chain. The antigen remains unidentified. The sample comes from a study of T cell responses to AZD1222 COVID-19 vaccine. Study-wide results and caveats: Donors in the cohort were predominantly white British and more often female, and clonal diversity was possibly underestimated.

CDR1 MGHDK and CDR2 SYGVNS come from the germline V gene. The CDR3 consists of 16 residues. V lost 0 bases, J lost 3 bases, and 4 bases stayed unmatched. The assay was immunoSEQ multiplex PCR, and TCRdb's table has in-frame clones only and misses some. The data contain 80,000 to 95,000 clones, approximately 78% of them seen just once; the ten biggest clones take up around 21%. This clonotype was sampled from an adult in good health. Here the sequenced sample was peripheral blood, taken on day 0 of AZD1222 vaccination. V is TRBV25-1 and J is TRBJ2-3, with 9 bases matching TRBD1. CDR3 sequence (DNA): TGTGCCAGCAGTGAATACGGCGGGACAGGGACAGATACGCAGTATTTT. It yields the protein CASSEYGGTGTDTQYF.